A single sample is the source of the 23 T cell receptor beta chains below, sequenced in a study of sequential checkpoint blockade in melanoma. Treatment in this sample: randomized to nivolumab then ipilimumab (arm A) or the reverse (arm B). Repertoires were generated with immunoSEQ multiplex PCR, while TCRdb's copy carries only in-frame clones and drops some. The sample holds about 8,400 clones, 90% seen once. Material: CD8+ T cells sorted from blood (inferred from file names), obtained from a patient given nivolumab and ipilimumab in sequence. The receptors shown here come from a human donor with melanoma.

This rearrangement joins TRBV7-2 to TRBJ2-7; the D gene is possibly TRBD1 (5 bases). Trimming removed 1 base at V and 4 bases at J, with 8 bases between. The CDR3 loop spans 13 amino acids. CDR1 SGHTA and CDR2 FQGNSA come from the germline V gene. CDR3 residues: CASSLDPGYEQYV. The CDR3 DNA follows: TGTGCCAGCAGCTTAGATCCAGGGTACGAGCAGTACGTC.

The CDR3 DNA sequence: TGCGCCAGCAGCCTGAGTAAGGGGGCGAACGAGCAGTACTTC. This translates into CASSLSKGANEQYF. The chain is built from TRBV4-1 and TRBJ2-7; TRBD1 matches 7 bases. This CDR3 has 14 amino acids. V was pared by 4 bases and J by 5 bases, with 8 bases of the junction left unmatched. Germline CDR1 and CDR2: MGHRA and YSYEKL.

J is TRBJ2-7 and V is TRBV27; 9 bases agree with TRBD2. Germline CDR1 MNHEY, CDR2 SMNVEV (reference sequence). The CDR3 consists of 16 residues. Trimming cost V 6 bases and J 0 bases; bases outside gene matches: 9. CDR3 amino acids: CASRPRAGGSSYEQYV. Here the CDR3 DNA reads TGTGCCAGCAGGCCTCGGGCGGGAGGGAGCTCCTACGAGCAGTACGTC.

V is TRBV5-6 and J is TRBJ1-2; no firm D call. The V end was cut by 3 bases, the J end by 4 bases, with 10 bases between. This CDR3 contains 13 residues. The germline gives CDR1 SGHDT, CDR2 YYEEEE. The DNA of the CDR3 is TGTGCCAGCAGCTCAGCTCCAGGCTATGGCTACACCTTC. Translating it yields CASSSAPGYGYTF. Filled out from reference TRBV5-6 and TRBJ1-2, the complete variable domain reads DAGVTQSPTHLIKTRGQQVTLRCSPKSGHDTVSWYQQALGQGPQFIFQYYEEEERQRGNFPDRFSGHQFPNYSSELNVNALLLGDSALYLCASSSAPGYGYTFGSGTRLTVV.

The DNA of the CDR3 is TGTGCCAGCAGCTTAGTCCGGGGAGCGGTTGAAAAACTGTTTTTT. Residues: CASSLVRGAVEKLFF. The chain carries TRBV7-2 and TRBJ1-4; the D is unclear. Trimming left V 1 base short and J 7 bases short, with 13 bases between. CDR3 length: 15 residues. In germline, CDR1 is SGHTA, CDR2 FQGNSA. The variable domain in full, completed from reference TRBV7-2 and TRBJ1-4, reads GAGVSQSPSNKVTEKGKDVELRCDPISGHTALYWYRQSLGQGLEFLIYFQGNSAPDKSGLPSDRFSAERTGGSVSTLTIQRTQQEDSAVYLCASSLVRGAVEKLFFGSGTQLSVL.

V gene TRBV13 combines with J gene TRBJ1-1; D may be TRBD1 (5 bases). Germline V gene lookup returns CDR1 PRHDT and CDR2 FYEKMQ (reference sequence). This CDR3 spans 15 amino acids. Deletions cut 1 base from V and 2 bases from J, with 11 bases between. The CDR3 DNA is TGTGCCAGCAGCTTAGATCGGGGACTAAACACTGAAGCTTTCTTT. Protein sequence: CASSLDRGLNTEAFF.

This clone was detected once. The chain couples TRBV27 to TRBJ1-5, with 8 nucleotides matching TRBD1. The CDR3 length is 13 residues. CDR1 MNHEY and CDR2 SMNVEV come from the germline V gene (reference sequence). The V segment lost 5 bases and the J segment 11 bases; nucleotides outside the gene matches: 8. Written as DNA, the CDR3 is TGTGCCAGCAGTCTGACAGGGGTCCAAGCCCAGCATTTT. It codes for CASSLTGVQAQHF.

The chain is built from TRBV2 and TRBJ2-1; D ambiguous. The germline gives CDR1 SNHLY, CDR2 FYNNEI. The CDR3 loop spans 15 amino acids. V was cut by 2 bases and J by 0 bases, with 8 bases left in between. CDR3 residues: CASSEPWSSYNEQFF. CDR3 nucleotides: TGTGCCAGCAGTGAACCCTGGAGCTCCTACAATGAGCAGTTCTTC.

The chain carries TRBV9 and TRBJ1-1; 8 bases fit TRBD1. Germline CDR1 reads SGDLS; CDR2 reads YYNGEE. The V and J ends lost 4 bases and 4 bases, in that order; junction bases with no gene match: 3. CDR3 length equals 13 residues. CDR3 in amino acids: CASSLDRGTEAFF. The CDR3, as DNA: TGTGCCAGCAGCCTCGACAGGGGCACTGAAGCTTTCTTT. The full variable domain, its missing parts supplied by reference TRBV9 and TRBJ1-1, is DSGVTQTPKHLITATGQRVTLRCSPRSGDLSVYWYQQSLDQGLQFLIQYYNGEERAKGNILERFSAQQFPDLHSELNLSSLELGDSALYFCASSLDRGTEAFFGQGTRLTVV.

The V and J genes are TRBV28 and TRBJ2-7; 10 nucleotides line up with TRBD2. This CDR3 is 14 amino acids long. Germline assignment: CDR1 MDHEN and CDR2 SYDVKM. Trimming at V came to 2 bases and at J to 5 bases, leaving 3 bases not matched to a gene. CDR3 sequence: CASSLVLAGDEQYV. The CDR3 DNA follows: TGTGCCAGCAGTTTAGTCCTAGCGGGAGACGAGCAGTACGTC.

This chain joins TRBV5-6 and TRBJ1-5; D possibly corresponds to TRBD1 (5 bases). Trimming shortened V by 4 bases and J by 5 bases, and 10 bases separated the two germline ends. CDR1 and CDR2 (germline): SGHDT, YYEEEE. The CDR3 totals 13 residues. Here the CDR3 reads CASSVGPYQPQHF. The CDR3 region has the DNA TGTGCCAGCAGCGTGGGGCCTTATCAGCCCCAGCATTTT.

The genes are TRBV6-5 and TRBJ1-5; the D is unclear. V gave up 0 bases and J gave up 0 bases, with 6 bases separating them. Germline V gene lookup returns CDR1 MNHEY and CDR2 SVGAGI. The CDR3 consists of 15 residues. Here the CDR3 reads CASSYSGDSNQPQHF. The CDR3 DNA sequence: TGTGCCAGCAGTTACTCCGGGGATAGCAATCAGCCCCAGCATTTT.

The chain links TRBV28 to TRBJ2-7, with TRBD1 identical over 12 bases. The CDR3 length is 17 residues. The germline V gene has CDR1 MDHEN and CDR2 SYDVKM. V shed 0 bases, J shed 3 bases, and the junction held 6 bases outside the gene matches. This CDR3 reads CASSLWGQGAHRYEQYF. CDR3 DNA: TGTGCCAGCAGTTTATGGGGACAGGGGGCTCATCGCTACGAGCAGTACTTC.

This clone was recorded only once. This chain joins TRBV10-3 and TRBJ1-1; TRBD1 might be the D (5 bases). Trimming left V 6 bases short and J 0 bases short, with 20 bases between. This CDR3 is 17 amino acids long. Germline V CDR1 and CDR2: ENHRY, SYGVKD. The CDR3 loop reads CAIRKSHQGPLNTEAFF. The CDR3 DNA is TGTGCCATCAGAAAGTCTCACCAGGGTCCCCTGAACACTGAAGCTTTCTTT.

The genes are TRBV6-5 and TRBJ2-7, with D unclear. The germline V and J ends were trimmed by 2 bases and 0 bases, with 8 bases remaining between them. Per germline, CDR1 MNHEY and CDR2 SVGAGI. The CDR3 loop spans 14 amino acids. CDR3 nucleotides: TGTGCCAGCAGTTACCGCGAGAACTCCTACGAGCAGTACTTC. It is translated as CASSYRENSYEQYF.

The V call is TRBV19, the J call TRBJ2-1, with TRBD2 identical over 11 bases. Per germline, CDR1 LNHDA and CDR2 SQIVND (reference sequence). This CDR3 contains 17 residues. The ends lost 6 bases at V and 0 bases at J; junction bases unmatched: 7. CDR3 sequence (DNA): TGTGCCAGTAGGCTGACTAGCGGGGCCAGCTCCTACAATGAGCAGTTCTTC. As protein: CASRLTSGASSYNEQFF.

The J gene is TRBJ2-5, the V gene TRBV5-4; 8 bases match TRBD1. The DNA end favors TRBJ2-7, so the J call may be wrong. Germline V gene sequence: CDR1 SGHNT, CDR2 YYREEE (reference sequence). This CDR3 has 13 residues. CDR3 region: CATSSGGTYEQYF. The DNA for the CDR3 is TGTGCCACGAGCTCAGGGGGCACCTACGAGCAGTACTTC.

This clone was counted between two and nine times. The chain is built from TRBV28 and TRBJ2-7, with a weak D call TRBD1 (6 bases). The CDR3 sequence is 17 residues long. With 5 bases removed from V and 1 base from J, the gap between germline ends came to 21 bases. Germline loops: CDR1 MDHEN, CDR2 SYDVKM. In DNA form, the CDR3 reads TGTGCCAGCAGTGACCACACGCAGGGGCTGGGTTCCTACGAGCAGTACTTC. Translating gives CASSDHTQGLGSYEQYF.

This chain uses TRBV19 with TRBJ2-7; D is possibly TRBD2 (5 bases). The germline V gene encodes CDR1 LNHDA and CDR2 SQIVND (reference sequence). CDR3 length equals 15 residues. V lost 6 bases and J 2 bases, leaving 17 bases between the germline ends. The CDR3 region has the DNA TGTGCCAGTAGCTTTACTAGTCTATACCCCTACGAGCAGTACGTC. It yields the protein CASSFTSLYPYEQYV.

The V call is TRBV28, the J call TRBJ1-2, with TRBD1 matching 7 bases. With V trimmed by 5 bases and J by 0 bases, 9 bases remained unmatched. Germline-derived CDR1 and CDR2 are MDHEN and SYDVKM. CDR3 length: 16 residues. CDR3 loop: CASSAPRTGPNYGYTF. CDR3 DNA: TGTGCCAGCAGTGCTCCGAGGACAGGTCCTAACTATGGCTACACCTTC.

The V and J genes are TRBV4-3 and TRBJ1-1; D gene ambiguous. Deletions cut 2 bases from V and 4 bases from J, with 8 bases between. In germline, CDR1 is LGHNA, CDR2 YSLEER. There are 13 residues in the CDR3. CDR3 sequence (DNA): TGCGCCAGCAGCCAAAGCCGGAGCACTGAAGCTTTCTTT. It codes for CASSQSRSTEAFF.

The chain links TRBV7-9 to TRBJ2-7; D may be TRBD1 (6 bases). Germline lookup yields CDR1 SEHNR and CDR2 FQNEAQ (reference sequence). V lost 1 base, J lost 2 bases, and 15 bases lay in between. The CDR3 has 16 amino acids. DNA of the CDR3: TGTGCCAGCAGCTTAGGAGGGGGAGCCAATGCCTACGAGCAGTACTTC. Its protein product is CASSLGGGANAYEQYF.

This clone showed up just once. This sequence joins TRBV27 and TRBJ2-7; 8 positions agree with TRBD1. Germline values: CDR1 MNHEY, CDR2 SMNVEV (reference sequence). The CDR3 has 15 residues. The junction had 9 bases not matched to a gene; V was cut back by 6 bases and J by 2 bases. The DNA of the CDR3 is TGTGCCAGCAGCCCCACCTGGACAGGGACCTACGAGCAGTACGTC. Residues: CASSPTWTGTYEQYV.